The sequence of this TCR beta chain was determined in a study of cytomegalovirus exposure and HLA in healthy donors. Study-wide results and caveats: The classifier was said to identify cytomegalovirus status with high specificity and sensitivity. Among TCR sequences, most were rare, though some public TCRs appeared in many donors. Cytomegalovirus-associated TCR beta chains were listed, numbering some 180.

These donors were members of the approximately 110-subject validation cohort, a group separate from the approximately 680-subject first cohort. Note on this clone: The antigen remains undetermined.

The data were produced by immunoSEQ multiplex PCR, yet TCRdb's version contains in-frame clones alone and is incomplete. The sample contains 150,000 to 200,000 clones, approximately 80% of which appear only once. V dropped 8 bases and J dropped 0 bases, with 13 bases sitting between them. CDR1 is MRHNA and CDR2 is SNTAGT in the germline V gene. The CDR3 extends over 14 amino acids. The chain joins TRBV6-4 to TRBJ1-1; the D gene is possibly TRBD1 (6 bases). The specimen sequenced was PBMCs. This sequence was found in a man aged 18 to 35 in good health and CMV-seropositive. The CDR3, as DNA: TGTGCCAGCGTGGGGGCCGCGATGAACACTGAAGCTTTCTTT. Its protein product is CASVGAAMNTEAFF.